The present entry profiles one T cell receptor beta chain with its context. Its matching antigen is unknown. Germline CDR1 is SGHNT and CDR2 is YYREEE (reference sequence). V was pared by 1 base and J by 3 bases, with 10 bases between. This CDR3 spans 15 amino acids. This sample is drawn from a study of T cells after posttransplantation cyclophosphamide. Study-wide results and limits: Skin or GI-infiltrating T cells shared few TRB sequences with blood. Later post-transplant blood repertoires were often dominated by donor CD8+ memory clones.

Libraries were prepared by immunoSEQ multiplex PCR; TCRdb keeps only in-frame clonotypes and omits some of them. Among 8,000 to 10,000 clones listed, nearly 99% were seen once. The TCR originated in a man aged 50 or older in good health, CMV-negative, and a related stem cell transplant donor. The chain carries TRBV5-4 and TRBJ1-4; no reliable D call. Sample: naive CD8+ T cells sorted from PBMCs. CDR3: CASSLFELSNEKLFF. The CDR3 DNA sequence: TGTGCCAGCAGCTTGTTTGAGTTATCTAATGAAAAACTGTTTTTT.